These 22 T cell receptor beta chains came from one sample sequenced in a study of CD4 T cells in relation to SARS-CoV-2 and coronaviruses. Before the COVID-19 pandemic, during about 2011-2019, CD4+ T cells were taken from unexposed donors. After roughly 9 days of culture, CD4+ T cells were isolated. These receptors are not linked to any known antigen. Sequencing was performed with immunoSEQ multiplex PCR; in TCRdb, only in-frame clones are kept and a portion is missing. Found here are 10,000 to 15,000 clones, 69% of them singletons; the top ten hold 6.5% to 9.5%. Sequenced: CD4+ T cells from PBMCs, cultured in vitro. The origin of the receptors is a human donor in good health.

This clone came up a few times. This chain connects TRBV7-3 to TRBJ2-1; the D gene is possibly TRBD1 (5 bases). V lost 2 bases to trimming and J lost 9 bases, with 20 bases between them. CDR3 length: 16 residues. Germline lookup yields CDR1 SGHTA and CDR2 FQGTGA. CDR3 DNA: TGTGCCAGCAGCTTACATCAGCCACAGGTAATCGGTGAGCAGTTCTTC. Translated, it gives CASSLHQPQVIGEQFF.

This clone appeared a single time. The rearrangement joins TRBV7-9 to TRBJ2-2; no clear D gene. Trimming removed 3 bases at V and 4 bases at J, with 9 bases between. The CDR3 is made up of 14 amino acids. Looked up from germline, CDR1 is SEHNR and CDR2 is FQNEAQ (reference sequence). The DNA for the CDR3 is TGTGCCAGCAGCTTCTTGACACTCACCGGGGAGCTGTTTTTT. Amino acid sequence: CASSFLTLTGELFF. Full variable domain (outside the CDR3, taken from reference TRBV7-9 and TRBJ2-2): DTGVSQNPRHKITKRGQNVTFRCDPISEHNRLYWYRQTLGQGPEFLTYFQNEAQLEKSRLLSDRFSAERPKGSFSTLEIQRTEQGDSAMYLCASSFLTLTGELFFGEGSRLTVL.

V usage is TRBV3-1 (or the pseudogene TRBV3-2) and J usage is TRBJ1-6; a possible D gene is TRBD1 (5 bases). Germline values: CDR1 LGHDT, CDR2 YNNKEL (reference sequence). The CDR3 loop spans 15 amino acids. Between the trimmed V and J ends, which lost 6 bases and 1 base, there was a span of 10 bases. Here the CDR3 reads CASSPRQSYNSPLHF. DNA for the CDR3: TGTGCCAGCAGTCCCCGACAGTCCTATAATTCACCCCTCCACTTT.

In its sample, this clone is medium-sized (0.01 to 0.1%). The chain joins TRBV18 to TRBJ2-1; TRBD2 agrees at 8 bases. The CDR3 covers 14 residues. Trimming at V came to 6 bases and at J to 9 bases, leaving 10 bases not matched to a gene. CDR1 and CDR2 from the germline V gene are KGHSH and LQKENI. CDR3 loop: CASSRGGTEVEQFF. DNA of the CDR3: TGTGCCAGCTCCCGGGGGGGGACGGAAGTTGAGCAGTTCTTC.

This clone occurred once. J is TRBJ2-2 and V is TRBV10-3, with 15 bases that match TRBD2. CDR1 is ENHRY, CDR2 SYGVKD, per germline. V lost 4 bases and J lost 1; bases outside the gene matches: 7. The CDR3 is 19 amino acids. The CDR3 DNA reads as TGTGCCATCAGTGCCCCGCCGGGACTAGCGGGAGGGAACACCGGGGAGCTGTTTTTT. Its protein is CAISAPPGLAGGNTGELFF.

V and J are TRBV14 and TRBJ2-7; tentatively, D is TRBD1 (6 bases). The CDR3 is 14 amino acids. Trimming stripped 4 bases from V and 5 bases from J, with 15 bases between. Germline-derived CDR1 and CDR2 are SGHDN and FVKESK. This CDR3 is CASSPQLQGHEQYF. CDR3 DNA: TGTGCCAGCAGCCCTCAATTACAGGGCCACGAGCAGTACTTC.

The chain links TRBV6-1 to TRBJ1-1, with D uncertain. The CDR3 spans 14 residues. V lost 1 base, J lost 3 bases, and 9 bases lay in between. The germline V gene has CDR1 MNHNS and CDR2 SASEGT. CDR3 sequence: CASSEVWVDTEAFF. The CDR3 coding sequence is TGTGCCAGCAGTGAAGTATGGGTCGACACTGAAGCTTTCTTT.

The chain has TRBV28 and TRBJ1-1; D call uncertain. With 8 bases removed from V and 3 bases from J, the gap between germline ends came to 7 bases. Germline V lookup: CDR1 MDHEN, CDR2 SYDVKM. This CDR3 region has 11 residues. CDR3 sequence reads: CASGPHTEAFF. The CDR3 nucleotides are TGTGCCAGCGGCCCCCACACTGAAGCTTTCTTT. The full variable domain, completed using reference TRBV28 and TRBJ1-1, is DVKVTQSSRYLVKRTGEKVFLECVQDMDHENMFWYRQDPGLGLRLIYFSYDVKMKEKGDIPEGYSVSREKKERFSLILESASTNQTSMYLCASGPHTEAFFGQGTRLTVV.

This chain uses TRBV27 with TRBJ2-5, with TRBD2 identical over 7 bases. This CDR3 comprises 15 residues. V dropped 7 bases and J dropped 4; count of bases not matched to a gene: 12. Germline V CDR1 and CDR2: MNHEY, SMNVEV (reference sequence). CDR3 residues: CASKLSPGEGETQYF. The CDR3 nucleotides are TGTGCCAGCAAGCTCAGCCCCGGGGAGGGAGAGACCCAGTACTTC.

This rearrangement joins TRBV5-1 to TRBJ1-1, with a weak D call TRBD1 (5 bases). The CDR3 is 15 amino acids. Germline V CDR1 and CDR2: SGHRS, YFSETQ. Deletions cut 3 bases from V and 1 base from J, with 13 bases between. The CDR3 DNA is TGCGCCAGCAGCTCGGCAACCGGGGCGAACACTGAAGCTTTCTTT. It codes for CASSSATGANTEAFF. Full variable domain (outside the CDR3, taken from reference TRBV5-1 and TRBJ1-1): KAGVTQTPRYLIKTRGQQVTLSCSPISGHRSVSWYQQTPGQGLQFLFEYFSETQRNKGNFPGRFSGRQFSNSRSEMNVSTLELGDSALYLCASSSATGANTEAFFGQGTRLTVV.

This chain links TRBV13 with TRBJ2-7, with 10 bases matching TRBD2. The CDR3 covers 19 residues. V trimming: 1 base; J trimming: 7 bases; junction bases outside the gene matches: 19. Germline CDR1 reads PRHDT; CDR2 reads FYEKMQ (reference sequence). CDR3 residues: CASSLAPVFPPSGRGEQYF. The DNA for the CDR3 is TGTGCCAGCAGCTTAGCTCCGGTATTCCCGCCTAGCGGGAGAGGGGAGCAGTACTTC.

This clone has a single count. This sequence joins TRBV19 and TRBJ2-1; 15 bases are a match to TRBD2. This CDR3 is 17 amino acids long. CDR1 and CDR2 from the germline V gene are LNHDA and SQIVND (reference sequence). The ends lost 5 bases at V and 5 bases at J; junction bases unmatched: 7. The CDR3 is CASSASGLAGGNNEQFF. CDR3 in DNA: TGTGCCAGTAGTGCGTCGGGACTAGCGGGAGGAAACAATGAGCAGTTCTTC.

V usage is TRBV24-1 and J usage is TRBJ2-3, with a tentative D call TRBD1 (5 bases). This CDR3 is 14 amino acids long. Looked up from germline, CDR1 is KGHDR and CDR2 is SFDVKD. Deletions cut 4 bases from V and 1 base from J, with 8 bases between. CDR3 loop: CATSDQGGTDTQYF. DNA for the CDR3: TGTGCCACCAGTGACCAGGGTGGCACAGATACGCAGTATTTT.

This chain uses TRBV1 with TRBJ2-1; TRBD2, the table's D call, was not compared with the DNA. TRBV1 is listed as a pseudogene. CDR3 size: 14 residues. CDR3 coding DNA: TGCACCAGCAGCCAACGGGGCTCCTACAATGAGCAGTTCTTC. The encoded protein is CTSSQRGSYNEQFF.

This rearrangement joins TRBV6-2 or TRBV6-3 to TRBJ1-1; TRBD1 aligns across 8 bases. The CDR3 has 14 amino acids. Germline V gene data show CDR1 as MNHEY and CDR2 as SVGEGT. V gave up 4 bases and J gave up 5 bases; unmatched junction bases: 6. The CDR3 region has the DNA TGTGCCAGCAGTTGGGCCGGGACAGGTACTGAAGCTTTCTTT. Translating gives CASSWAGTGTEAFF.

V is TRBV30 and J is TRBJ1-5; weak D call: TRBD1 (5 bases). Trimming removed 2 bases from V and 3 bases from J, with 11 bases in between. In germline, CDR1 is GTSNPN, CDR2 SVGIG (reference sequence). The CDR3 runs to 14 residues. The CDR3 sequence is CAWSIRDANQPQHF. The CDR3 DNA is TGTGCCTGGAGTATCCGGGACGCCAATCAGCCCCAGCATTTT.

V usage is TRBV4-2 and J usage is TRBJ1-2, with 9 bases matching TRBD1. V was clipped by 3 bases and J by 8 bases; unmatched bases: 10. This CDR3 has 15 amino acids. Looked up from germline, CDR1 is LGHNA and CDR2 is YNFKEQ. CDR3: CASSQTPGQGGGYTF. The DNA of the CDR3 is TGTGCCAGCAGCCAGACACCGGGACAGGGCGGCGGCTACACCTTC.

V gene TRBV19 combines with J gene TRBJ1-5; D ambiguous. Germline assignment: CDR1 LNHDA and CDR2 SQIVND (reference sequence). V lost 5 bases, J lost 5 bases, and 16 bases lay in between. The CDR3 is made up of 15 amino acids. The CDR3 DNA follows: TGTGCCAGTAGTTGGACGGCGGGCCTTGATCAGCCCCAGCATTTT. Amino acids: CASSWTAGLDQPQHF.

V is TRBV5-1 and J is TRBJ1-1, with D hard to call. V was clipped by 4 bases and J by 0 bases, with 16 bases between them. Germline V gives CDR1 SGHRS, CDR2 YFSETQ. There are 16 residues in the CDR3. Here the CDR3 DNA reads TGCGCCAGCAGCCCCGCCGGGCGGAACTTGAACACTGAAGCTTTCTTT. It encodes CASSPAGRNLNTEAFF.

J is TRBJ2-7 and V is TRBV15, with 7 bases lining up with TRBD1. The CDR3 consists of 16 residues. Trimming cost V 0 bases and J 0 bases; bases outside gene matches: 5. The V gene's germline CDR1 is LNHNV and CDR2 YYDKDF (reference sequence). The CDR3 nucleotides are TGTGCCACCAGCAGAGATTTGGGACAGTCCTCCTACGAGCAGTACTTC. Its translation is CATSRDLGQSSYEQYF.

This chain connects TRBV6-5 to TRBJ1-2; possibly TRBD1 for D (6 bases). This CDR3 region has 15 residues. Germline V gene sequence: CDR1 MNHEY, CDR2 SVGAGI. Trimming stripped 6 bases from V and 2 bases from J, with 16 bases between. CDR3 protein: CASRSGGADNYGYTF. CDR3 bases: TGTGCCAGCAGAAGTGGGGGGGCCGACAACTATGGCTACACCTTC.

V gene TRBV19 combines with J gene TRBJ2-5; possibly TRBD1 for D (5 bases). The V gene lost 1 base and the J gene lost 6 bases, with 15 bases spanning the gap. Germline CDR1 and CDR2: LNHDA and SQIVND (reference sequence). The CDR3 covers 15 residues. The CDR3 sequence: CASSIVGQGEKTQYF. The CDR3 nucleotides read TGTGCCAGTAGTATAGTAGGGCAGGGCGAGAAGACCCAGTACTTC. The full variable domain, its missing parts supplied by reference TRBV19 and TRBJ2-5, is DGGITQSPKYLFRKEGQNVTLSCEQNLNHDAMYWYRQDPGQGLRLIYYSQIVNDFQKGDIAEGYSVSREKKESFPLTVTSAQKNPTAFYLCASSIVGQGEKTQYFGPGTRLLVL.